Described below is a single T cell receptor beta chain sequence and its context. Antigen specificity is unknown. Only in-frame clones appear in the TCRdb table, and some are missing; sequencing was by immunoSEQ multiplex PCR. Found here are about 150,000 clones, just over 85% of them singletons; the top ten hold over 2%. This sample was included in a study of cytomegalovirus exposure and HLA in healthy donors. Germline V gene data show CDR1 as SGHAT and CDR2 as FQNNGV. V was trimmed by 1 base and J by 1 base, leaving 15 bases between them. The CDR3 contains 17 residues. General study results and limits: As confirmed in vitro, a few CMV-associated chains were specific for CMV antigens. Cytomegalovirus status, reportedly, was diagnosed with high specificity and sensitivity by the classifier. While the bulk of TCR sequences proved rare, some public TCRs turned up in many donors.

V and J are TRBV11-2 and TRBJ2-3, with D tentatively TRBD2 (6 bases). The sequenced material came from PBMCs. This sequence originates from a human donor in good health. CDR3 nucleotides: TGTGCCAGCAGCTTAGTGGGAAGGTCGGGAGGCACAGATACGCAGTATTTT. As protein: CASSLVGRSGGTDTQYF.